The 28 T cell receptor beta chains below come from one sample, sequenced in a study of T cells in Graves' hyperthyroidism and ophthalmopathy. TCR beta CDR3 sequences were amplified from RNA transcripts. The primer set for the first-round RT-PCR of the TCR CDR3 was HTBI. TCRdb passed the multiplex PCR reads through MiXCR, listing each CDR3 protein once. Here the sample spans over 700,000 distinct CDR3 sequences, around 19% being singletons. Material: blood. Receptor source: a woman between 50 and 59 years old with Graves' hyperthyroidism that later progressed to Graves' ophthalmopathy.

About this clonotype itself: A junction boundary mismatches the germline segment, possibly from a read error. The DNA of the CDR3 is TGTGGCTGGAATTTTGAAGAAAACACCATATATTTT. It is translated as CGWNFEENTIYF. This chain joins TRBV30 and TRBJ1-3; no definite D call. This CDR3 comprises 12 residues. Germline loops: CDR1 GTSNPN, CDR2 SVGIG (reference sequence). The full variable domain, in which reference TRBV30 and TRBJ1-3 provide the parts outside the CDR3, is SQTIHQWPATLVQPVGSPLSLECTVEGTSNPNLYWYRQAAGRGLQLLFYSVGIGQISSEVPQNLSASRPQDRQFILSSKKLLLSDSGFYLCGWNFEENTIYFGEGSWLTVV.

Only a few counts were recorded for this clonotype. The rearrangement links TRBV9 to TRBJ2-2; possibly TRBD1 for D (6 bases). Deletions cut 3 bases from V and 9 bases from J, with 21 bases between. CDR3 length: 16 amino acids. Germline CDR1 is SGDLS and CDR2 is YYNGEE. The CDR3 sequence is CASSGPGTYIGRELFF. The CDR3, as DNA: TGTGCCAGCAGCGGCCCCGGGACATATATTGGCCGGGAGCTGTTTTTT.

This sequence joins TRBV7-9 and TRBJ1-2, with TRBD1 identical over 7 bases. The CDR3 has 17 residues. J was trimmed by 0 bases and V by 6 bases; bases with no gene match: 13. Germline V gene lookup returns CDR1 SEHNR and CDR2 FQNEAQ (reference sequence). CDR3: CASSQIPGQSSNYGYTF. The CDR3 region has the DNA TGTGCCAGCAGTCAAATCCCGGGACAGAGCTCTAACTATGGCTACACCTTC.

CDR3 nucleotides: TGCGCCAGCAGCCCCCCCCTAGCGGGCACCTACGAGCAGTACTTC. Translating it yields CASSPPLAGTYEQYF. The genes are TRBV5-1 and TRBJ2-7; TRBD2 agrees at 8 bases. Germline CDR1 SGHRS, CDR2 YFSETQ. The length of the CDR3 is 15 residues. The V gene end was trimmed by 4 bases and the J gene end by 2 bases; junction bases not matched to a gene: 8.

This clonotype was observed at least ten times. The V call is TRBV30, the J call TRBJ1-5; unclear D gene. The CDR3 covers 14 residues. Germline CDR1 and CDR2: GTSNPN and SVGIG (reference sequence). The germline V and J ends were trimmed by 0 bases and 3 bases, with 9 bases remaining between them. CDR3 sequence: CAWSVGRNNQPQHF. CDR3 bases: TGTGCCTGGAGTGTGGGCAGGAACAATCAGCCCCAGCATTTT.

Many counts were recorded for this clonotype. The V call is TRBV10-2, the J call TRBJ1-2; a possible D gene is TRBD1 (5 bases). CDR1 is WSHSY and CDR2 is SAAADI in the germline V gene. The CDR3 is 12 residues long. Trimming shortened V by 4 bases and J by 3 bases, and 6 bases separated the two germline ends. The CDR3 coding sequence is TGCGCCAGCAGTGGGGGGGACTATGGCTACACCTTC. Translation: CASSGGDYGYTF.

This clonotype was detected a few times. The V gene is TRBV24-1, the J gene TRBJ2-3; possible D gene TRBD2, 5 bases. The V end lost 6 bases, the J end lost 2 bases, and 11 bases lay between the germline ends. CDR1 is KGHDR and CDR2 is SFDVKD in the germline V gene. The CDR3 has 14 amino acids. The CDR3 region is CATSSQEDTDTQYF. CDR3 coding DNA: TGTGCCACCAGTAGCCAGGAGGACACAGATACGCAGTATTTT.

Note on this clonotype: One end of the junction varies from germline; a read error may be responsible. This rearrangement joins TRBV14 to TRBJ2-3, with 7 bases aligning to TRBD1. Per the germline V gene, CDR1 is SGHDN and CDR2 is FVKESK. The CDR3 length is 15 residues. DNA of the CDR3: TGTGCCTGCAGCGAGACAGGGAGCTACACAGATACGCAGTATTTT. This encodes CACSETGSYTDTQYF.

About this clonotype itself: Its ends do not fully match the called genes, so a read error is possible. The CDR3 region is CASSSPGEGSDTQYF. CDR3 DNA sequence: TGCGCCAGCAGCTCTCCCGGGGAGGGATCGGATACGCAGTATTTT. The rearrangement uses TRBV7-9 and TRBJ2-3, with TRBD2 matching 7 bases. Per germline, CDR1 SEHNR and CDR2 FQNEAQ (reference sequence). This CDR3 is 15 amino acids long. The whole variable domain, remainder taken from reference TRBV7-9 and TRBJ2-3, is DTGVSQNPRHKITKRGQNVTFRCDPISEHNRLYWYRQTLGQGPEFLTYFQNEAQLEKSRLLSDRFSAERPKGSFSTLEIQRTEQGDSAMYLCASSSPGEGSDTQYFGPGTRLTVL.

The chain has TRBV19 and TRBJ1-5; 9 nucleotides agree with TRBD1. This CDR3 region has 14 residues. Germline-derived CDR1 and CDR2 are LNHDA and SQIVND (reference sequence). V shed 6 bases, J shed 4 bases, and the junction held 4 bases outside the gene matches. Here the CDR3 reads CASRMGTGNQPQHF. The CDR3 DNA sequence: TGTGCCAGTAGGATGGGGACAGGGAATCAGCCCCAGCATTTT.

This clonotype was counted many times. The V and J genes are TRBV7-3 and TRBJ1-2, with no clear D. The V gene's germline CDR1 is SGHTA and CDR2 FQGTGA. This CDR3 has 13 residues. V lost 0 bases, J lost 7 bases, and 9 bases lay in between. CDR3 sequence (DNA): TGTGCCAGCAGCTTAACCCCAGAGACTGGCTACACCTTC. Its protein is CASSLTPETGYTF.

This clonotype has a handful of counts. A read error is possible here, since a much larger clone lies one base away. J is TRBJ2-1 and V is TRBV5-1, with TRBD1 as a possible D gene (5 bases). The V and J ends lost 0 bases and 5 bases respectively, with 15 bases between them. CDR3 length: 16 amino acids. Per germline, CDR1 SGHRS and CDR2 YFSETQ. In DNA, the CDR3 is TGCGCCAGCAGCTTGGTTTCAGGGTCCGTCCACAATGAGCAGTTCTTC. It specifies CASSLVSGSVHNEQFF.

This clonotype was observed at least ten times. This chain connects TRBV12-3 or TRBV12-4 to TRBJ1-1; no clear D. Between the trimmed V and J ends, which lost 7 bases and 4 bases, there was a span of 10 bases. The CDR3 totals 12 residues. The CDR3: CASIGVSTEAFF. The DNA for the CDR3 is TGTGCCAGCATTGGGGTTTCCACTGAAGCTTTCTTT.

In this sample, this clonotype turned up a few times. The V gene is TRBV7-8, the J gene TRBJ1-6; tentatively, D is TRBD1 (5 bases). Germline CDR1 SGHVS, CDR2 FQNEAQ. The V gene lost 3 bases and the J gene lost 7 bases, with 13 bases spanning the gap. CDR3 size: 15 residues. The DNA of the CDR3 is TGTGCCAGCAGCTTTTATCGAGAGGGGAATTCACCCCTCCACTTT. This translates into CASSFYREGNSPLHF.

The J gene is TRBJ2-5, the V gene TRBV7-2; TRBD1 or TRBD2 may be the D gene (5 bases each). The CDR3 has 16 amino acids. Trimming removed 5 bases from V and 6 bases from J, with 22 bases in between. Germline CDR1 SGHTA, CDR2 FQGNSA. CDR3 sequence reads: CASSPVDLRGRKTQYF. CDR3 bases: TGTGCCAGCAGCCCCGTCGATTTACGGGGCCGGAAGACCCAGTACTTC.

The V and J genes are TRBV18 and TRBJ2-5, with TRBD1 matching over 8 bases. V lost 2 bases and J lost 4; bases outside the gene matches: 3. The CDR3 length is 14 residues. Germline V lookup: CDR1 KGHSH, CDR2 LQKENI. CDR3 sequence: CASSPRQGIETQYF. The CDR3 DNA reads as TGTGCCAGCTCACCAAGACAGGGGATAGAGACCCAGTACTTC.

In its sample, this clonotype was seen once. This may come from a read error, since a much larger clone is one base off. This chain uses TRBV7-2 with TRBJ2-1, with 14 bases matching TRBD2. With the DNA end fitting TRBJ2-7 better, the J assignment may be wrong. The CDR3 totals 18 residues. The germline V gene encodes CDR1 SGHTA and CDR2 FQGNSA. The CDR3 nucleotides read TGTGCCAGCAGCTTATCCCCCGGGACTAGCGGGGGCTACAATGAGCAGTACTTC. Translation: CASSLSPGTSGGYNEQYF.

This clonotype was recorded at least ten times. The chain joins TRBV13 to TRBJ2-7, with D perhaps TRBD1 (5 bases). This CDR3 comprises 14 residues. V lost 5 bases and J lost 2, with 13 bases in between. Germline-derived CDR1 and CDR2 are PRHDT and FYEKMQ (reference sequence). The DNA of the CDR3 is TGTGCCAGCAGCCAAGCGACAGAAGCCTACGAGCAGTACTTC. Protein sequence: CASSQATEAYEQYF.

This chain links TRBV11-2 with TRBJ1-5; D gene uncertain. The V gene lost 4 bases and the J gene lost 5 bases, with 12 bases spanning the gap. Germline V gene data show CDR1 as SGHAT and CDR2 as FQNNGV. This CDR3 region has 14 residues. CDR3 nucleotides: TGTGCCAGCAGCTCCTCCGGATGGGATCAGCCCCAGCATTTT. Its translation: CASSSSGWDQPQHF.

The chain combines TRBV6-5 with TRBJ1-2; 7 nucleotides line up with TRBD1. Germline CDR1 reads MNHEY; CDR2 reads SVGAGI. V shed 0 bases and J 2 bases; nucleotides not matched to a gene: 3. CDR3 length: 15 amino acids. The CDR3 region has the DNA TGTGCCAGCAGTTACTCCAGGGGGATCAACTATGGCTACACCTTC. Its protein is CASSYSRGINYGYTF.

This clonotype was seen at least ten times. The chain employs TRBV7-2 and TRBJ2-1; 9 bases map to TRBD2. The germline V gene has CDR1 SGHTA and CDR2 FQGNSA. The V segment lost 5 bases and the J segment 5 bases; nucleotides outside the gene matches: 10. CDR3 length equals 16 residues. Here the CDR3 DNA reads TGTGCCAGCAGCCAAACCCTAGCGGGGTTCGACAATGAGCAGTTCTTC. It translates to CASSQTLAGFDNEQFF.

In its sample, this clonotype was seen many times. The chain recombines TRBV7-2 with TRBJ2-1; no clear D. The CDR3 has 16 amino acids. The germline V gene encodes CDR1 SGHTA and CDR2 FQGNSA. Trimming removed 0 bases at V and 0 bases at J, with 9 bases between. DNA for the CDR3: TGTGCCAGCAGCTTAGCGGCAGCGAGCTCCTACAATGAGCAGTTCTTC. As protein: CASSLAAASSYNEQFF.

This chain links TRBV15 with TRBJ1-1; 7 nucleotides agree with TRBD1. This CDR3 has 13 amino acids. Unmatched junction bases numbered 9, after V lost 8 bases and J lost 6 bases. Germline assignment: CDR1 LNHNV and CDR2 YYDKDF (reference sequence). The CDR3 loop reads CATGLGRGSEAFF. DNA for the CDR3: TGTGCCACCGGTCTAGGCAGGGGGTCTGAAGCTTTCTTT.

The V gene is TRBV4-1, the J gene TRBJ1-5; D perhaps matches TRBD1 (5 bases). Trimming stripped 0 bases from V and 0 bases from J, with 12 bases between. The CDR3 runs 17 residues. Germline CDR1 and CDR2: MGHRA and YSYEKL. CDR3 residues: CASSQDEGPYSNQPQHF. CDR3 nucleotide sequence: TGCGCCAGCAGCCAAGATGAGGGACCTTATAGCAATCAGCCCCAGCATTTT.

This clonotype was seen a few times. CDR3 sequence (DNA): TGTGCCAGCAGCCCCGGGGTTTACTTCTATGGCTACACCTTC. It yields the protein CASSPGVYFYGYTF. The rearrangement links TRBV3-1 to TRBJ1-2, with D uncertain. The CDR3 runs to 14 residues. Trimming stripped 4 bases from V and 4 bases from J, with 13 bases between. The germline V gene encodes CDR1 LGHDT and CDR2 YNNKEL (reference sequence).

This clonotype was picked up a small number of times. The chain is built from TRBV11-2 and TRBJ1-4; the D is unclear. V was shortened by 1 base and J by 8 bases, with 8 bases between the two germline ends. CDR3 length: 13 residues. Germline V gene lookup returns CDR1 SGHAT and CDR2 FQNNGV. CDR3 sequence: CASSLAGVEKLFF. CDR3 in DNA: TGTGCCAGCAGCTTAGCAGGTGTCGAAAAACTGTTTTTT.

This clonotype has only a few counts. This rearrangement joins TRBV24-1 to TRBJ2-2; D not resolved. Germline V gene data show CDR1 as KGHDR and CDR2 as SFDVKD. This CDR3 is built from 17 residues. V was clipped by 4 bases and J by 0 bases, with 14 bases between them. The CDR3 protein is CATSDRRLAANTGELFF. The CDR3 DNA reads TGTGCCACCAGTGACCGCAGGTTGGCGGCGAACACCGGGGAGCTGTTTTTT.

This clonotype was found a few times. The chain couples TRBV3-1 to TRBJ1-3, with no clear D. Germline V lookup: CDR1 LGHDT, CDR2 YNNKEL (reference sequence). There are 15 residues in the CDR3. V was pared by 4 bases and J by 0 bases, with 10 bases between. The chain's CDR3 is CASSPPGHSGNTIYF. In DNA form, the CDR3 reads TGTGCCAGCAGCCCGCCGGGCCACTCTGGAAACACCATATATTTT.